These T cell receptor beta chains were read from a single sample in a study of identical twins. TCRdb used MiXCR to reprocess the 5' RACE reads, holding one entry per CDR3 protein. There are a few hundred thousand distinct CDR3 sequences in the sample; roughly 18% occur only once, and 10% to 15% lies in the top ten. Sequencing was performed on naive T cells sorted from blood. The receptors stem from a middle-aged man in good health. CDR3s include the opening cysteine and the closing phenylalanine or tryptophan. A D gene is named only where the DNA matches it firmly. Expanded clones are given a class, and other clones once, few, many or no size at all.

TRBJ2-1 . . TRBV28 CASSLWGASNEQFF TGTGCCAGCAGTTTATGGGGGGCGAGCAATGAGCAGTTCTTC
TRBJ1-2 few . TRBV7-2 CASSPSHVPNYGYTF TGTGCCAGCAGCCCTAGCCATGTGCCGAACTATGGCTACACCTTC
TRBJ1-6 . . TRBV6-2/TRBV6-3 CASAELNSPLHF TGTGCCAGCGCCGAGCTGAATTCACCCCTCCACTTT
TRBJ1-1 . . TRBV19 CASSISGWENTEAFF TGTGCCAGTAGTATATCTGGATGGGAGAACACTGAAGCTTTCTTT
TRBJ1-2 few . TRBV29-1 CSVEAVANYGYTF TGCAGCGTTGAGGCCGTAGCTAACTATGGCTACACCTTC
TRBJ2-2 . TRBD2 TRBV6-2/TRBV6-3 CASSYQLAGDTGELFF TGTGCCAGCAGTTACCAACTAGCGGGGGACACCGGGGAGCTGTTTTTT
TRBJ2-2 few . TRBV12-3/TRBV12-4 CASSYLPDGTGELFF TGTGCCAGCAGTTACCTCCCGGATGGCACCGGGGAGCTGTTTTTT
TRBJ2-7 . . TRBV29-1 CSVETPSETYEQYF TGCAGCGTGGAGACACCTTCAGAGACCTACGAGCAGTACTTC
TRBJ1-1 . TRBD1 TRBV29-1 CSPSTYRGETEAFF TGCAGCCCAAGTACCTACAGGGGCGAGACTGAAGCTTTCTTT
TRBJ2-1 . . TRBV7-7 CASSLGKSSYNEQFF TGTGCTAGCAGCTTAGGGAAGAGCTCCTACAATGAGCAGTTCTTC
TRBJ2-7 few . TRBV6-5 CASSFRQSNGEQYF TGTGCCAGCAGTTTCCGTCAATCGAACGGGGAGCAGTACTTC
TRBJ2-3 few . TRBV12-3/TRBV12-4 CASSLVRSDTQYF TGTGCCAGCAGTTTAGTTCGTTCAGATACGCAGTATTTT
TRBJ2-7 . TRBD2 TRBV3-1 CASSPLGLAGAYEQYF TGTGCCAGCAGCCCCCTAGGACTAGCGGGAGCCTACGAGCAGTACTTC
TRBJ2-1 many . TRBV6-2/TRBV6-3 CASSTRLVRYNEQFF TGTGCCAGCAGTACTAGACTAGTTCGCTACAATGAGCAGTTCTTC
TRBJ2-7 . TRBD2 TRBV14 CASSQDAGDYFYEQYF TGTGCCAGCAGCCAAGACGCGGGGGACTACTTCTACGAGCAGTACTTC
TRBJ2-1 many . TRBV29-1 CSVEARINEQFF TGCAGCGTTGAGGCGAGAATCAATGAGCAGTTCTTC
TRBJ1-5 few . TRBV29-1 CSVVVDGNQPQHF TGCAGCGTTGTTGTGGATGGCAATCAGCCCCAGCATTTT
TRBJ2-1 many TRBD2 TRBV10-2 CATLEAWASGSPNEQFF TGCGCCACCCTAGAAGCGTGGGCTAGCGGGAGTCCGAATGAGCAGTTCTTC
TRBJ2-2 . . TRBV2 CASSRPRGAGELFF TGTGCCAGCAGTCGCCCTCGAGGGGCCGGGGAGCTGTTTTTT
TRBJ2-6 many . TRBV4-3 CASSRSWSASGANVLTF TGCGCCAGCAGCCGAAGCTGGTCGGCCTCTGGGGCCAACGTCCTGACTTTC
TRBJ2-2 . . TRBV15 CATSRDRTGEELFF TGTGCCACCAGCAGAGATAGGACGGGTGAGGAGCTGTTTTTT
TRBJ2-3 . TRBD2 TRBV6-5 CASSYSSILADTDTQYF TGTGCCAGCAGTTACTCCTCTATACTAGCGGACACAGATACGCAGTATTTT
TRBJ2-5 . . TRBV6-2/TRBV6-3 CASSYISGETQYF TGTGCCAGCAGTTATATTTCCGGGGAGACCCAGTACTTC
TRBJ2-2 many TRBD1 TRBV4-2 CASSQVAGGTGELFF TGTGCCAGCAGCCAAGTCGCAGGGGGCACCGGGGAGCTGTTTTTT
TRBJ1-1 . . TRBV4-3 CASSQEGSSYTEAFF TGCGCCAGCAGCCAAGAGGGTTCCTCGTACACTGAAGCTTTCTTT
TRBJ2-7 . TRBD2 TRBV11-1 CASSLASRLAGREENYEQYF TGTGCCAGCAGCTTAGCGAGTCGGCTAGCGGGAAGGGAAGAGAATTACGAGCAGTACTTC
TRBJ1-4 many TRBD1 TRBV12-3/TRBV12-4 CASSASGQGVSNEKLFF TGTGCCAGCAGCGCTTCGGGACAGGGGGTTTCTAATGAAAAACTGTTTTTT
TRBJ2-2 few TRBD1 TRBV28 CASSSGQSTGELFF TGTGCCAGCAGTTCGGGACAGTCCACCGGGGAGCTGTTTTTT
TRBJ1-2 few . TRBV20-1 CSIAPNYGYTF TGCAGTATAGCCCCTAACTATGGCTACACCTTC
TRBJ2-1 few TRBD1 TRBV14 CASSQGFVDRASEQFF TGTGCCAGCAGCCAGGGCTTCGTGGACAGGGCATCTGAGCAGTTCTTC
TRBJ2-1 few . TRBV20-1 CSAPPSPSREWPYNEQFF TGCAGTGCTCCCCCCTCCCCCTCACGGGAATGGCCCTACAATGAGCAGTTCTTC